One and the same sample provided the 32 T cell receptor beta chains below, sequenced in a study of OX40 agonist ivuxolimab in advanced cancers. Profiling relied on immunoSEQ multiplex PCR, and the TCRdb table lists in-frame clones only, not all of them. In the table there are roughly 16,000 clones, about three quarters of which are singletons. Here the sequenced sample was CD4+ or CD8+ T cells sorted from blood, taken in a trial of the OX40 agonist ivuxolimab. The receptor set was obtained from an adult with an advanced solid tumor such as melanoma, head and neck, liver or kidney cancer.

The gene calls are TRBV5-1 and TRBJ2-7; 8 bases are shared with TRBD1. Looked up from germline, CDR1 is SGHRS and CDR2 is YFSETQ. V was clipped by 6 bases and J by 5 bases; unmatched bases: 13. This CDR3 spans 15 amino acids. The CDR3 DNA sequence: TGCGCCAGCACTTGGACAGGGCGGTATATAGACGAGCAGTACTTC. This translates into CASTWTGRYIDEQYF. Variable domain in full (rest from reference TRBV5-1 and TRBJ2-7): KAGVTQTPRYLIKTRGQQVTLSCSPISGHRSVSWYQQTPGQGLQFLFEYFSETQRNKGNFPGRFSGRQFSNSRSEMNVSTLELGDSALYLCASTWTGRYIDEQYFGPGTRLTVT.

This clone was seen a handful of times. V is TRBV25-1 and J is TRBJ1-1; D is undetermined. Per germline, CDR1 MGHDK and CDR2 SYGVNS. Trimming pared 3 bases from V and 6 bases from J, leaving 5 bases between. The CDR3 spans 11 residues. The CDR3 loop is CASSDQSEAFF. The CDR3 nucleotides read TGTGCCAGCAGTGATCAGTCTGAAGCTTTCTTT.

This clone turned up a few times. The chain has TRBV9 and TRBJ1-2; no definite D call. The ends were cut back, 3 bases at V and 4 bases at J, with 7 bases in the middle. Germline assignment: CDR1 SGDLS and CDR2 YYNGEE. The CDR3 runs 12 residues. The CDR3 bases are TGTGCCAGCAGCGGACCCCCCTATGGCTACACCTTC. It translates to CASSGPPYGYTF.

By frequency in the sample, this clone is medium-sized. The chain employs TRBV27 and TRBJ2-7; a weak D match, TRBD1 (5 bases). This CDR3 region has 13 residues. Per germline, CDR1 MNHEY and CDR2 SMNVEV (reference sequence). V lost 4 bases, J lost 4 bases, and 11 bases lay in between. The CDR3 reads CASSSDSGYEQYF. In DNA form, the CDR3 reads TGTGCCAGCAGTTCAGACAGTGGGTACGAGCAGTACTTC.

This CDR3 reads CASIQVPGTEKAFF. Written as DNA, the CDR3 is TGTGCCAGCATCCAAGTCCCTGGGACTGAGAAAGCTTTCTTT. This sequence joins TRBV6-5 and TRBJ1-1; perhaps TRBD1 as D (5 bases). CDR1 and CDR2 from the germline V gene are MNHEY and SVGAGI. The CDR3 totals 14 residues. Trimming took 7 bases from V and 9 from J, leaving 21 bases between them.

The CDR3 DNA is TGTGCCAGTAGTATAGATCAGGGAGGACAGCCCCAGCATTTT. Translation gives CASSIDQGGQPQHF. The rearrangement links TRBV19 to TRBJ1-5; TRBD1 might be the D (5 bases). The ends were cut back, 0 bases at V and 7 bases at J, with 10 bases in the middle. Germline V gene lookup returns CDR1 LNHDA and CDR2 SQIVND (reference sequence). The CDR3 has 14 residues.

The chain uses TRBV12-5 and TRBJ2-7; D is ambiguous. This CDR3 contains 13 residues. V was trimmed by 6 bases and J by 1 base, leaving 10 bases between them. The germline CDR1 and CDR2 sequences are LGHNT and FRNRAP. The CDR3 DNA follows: TGTGCTAGTGGCTTAGGTAAATCCTACGAGCAGTACTTC. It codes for CASGLGKSYEQYF. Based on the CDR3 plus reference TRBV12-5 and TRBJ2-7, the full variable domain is DARVTQTPRHKVTEMGQEVTMRCQPILGHNTVFWYRQTMMQGLELLAYFRNRAPLDDSGMPKDRFSAEMPDATLATLKIQPSEPRDSAVYFCASGLGKSYEQYFGPGTRLTVT.

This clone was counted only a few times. In DNA form, the CDR3 reads TGTGCCAGCAGCACCCGCCCCGGGGGAGCTAACACCGGGGAGCTGTTTTTT. As protein: CASSTRPGGANTGELFF. The chain is built from TRBV7-2 and TRBJ2-2, with D possibly TRBD2 on 6 matching bases. From germline, CDR1 is SGHTA and CDR2 FQGNSA. This CDR3 is 17 amino acids long. Trimming left V 5 bases short and J 2 bases short, with 18 bases between.

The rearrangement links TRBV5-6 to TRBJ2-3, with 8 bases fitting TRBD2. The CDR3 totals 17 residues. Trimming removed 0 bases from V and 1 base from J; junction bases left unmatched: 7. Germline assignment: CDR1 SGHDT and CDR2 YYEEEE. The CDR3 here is CASSLGGGYLRTDTQYF. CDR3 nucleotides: TGTGCCAGCAGCTTGGGCGGGGGGTACCTACGCACAGATACGCAGTATTTT.

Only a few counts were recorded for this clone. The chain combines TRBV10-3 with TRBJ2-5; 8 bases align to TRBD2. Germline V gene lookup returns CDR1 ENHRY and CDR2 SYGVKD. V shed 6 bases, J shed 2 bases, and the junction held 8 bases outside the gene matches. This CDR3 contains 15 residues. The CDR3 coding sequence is TGTGCCATCAGCGTCACTAGCGGTCCACAAGAGACCCAGTACTTC. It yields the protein CAISVTSGPQETQYF.

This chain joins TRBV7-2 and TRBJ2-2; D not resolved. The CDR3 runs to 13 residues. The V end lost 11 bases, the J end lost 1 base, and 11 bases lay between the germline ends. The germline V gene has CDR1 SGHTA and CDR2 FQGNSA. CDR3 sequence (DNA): TGTGCCGCACAACAGAAGAACACCGGGGAGCTGTTTTTT. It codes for CAAQQKNTGELFF. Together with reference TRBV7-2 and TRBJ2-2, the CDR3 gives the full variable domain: GAGVSQSPSNKVTEKGKDVELRCDPISGHTALYWYRQSLGQGLEFLIYFQGNSAPDKSGLPSDRFSAERTGGSVSTLTIQRTQQEDSAVYLCAAQQKNTGELFFGEGSRLTVL.

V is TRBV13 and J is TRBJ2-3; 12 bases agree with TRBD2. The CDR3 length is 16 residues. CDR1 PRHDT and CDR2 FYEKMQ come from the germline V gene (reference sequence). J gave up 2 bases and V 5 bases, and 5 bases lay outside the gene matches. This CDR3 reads CASSPSSGGATDTQYF. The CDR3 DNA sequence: TGTGCCAGCAGCCCGTCTAGCGGGGGGGCCACAGATACGCAGTATTTT.

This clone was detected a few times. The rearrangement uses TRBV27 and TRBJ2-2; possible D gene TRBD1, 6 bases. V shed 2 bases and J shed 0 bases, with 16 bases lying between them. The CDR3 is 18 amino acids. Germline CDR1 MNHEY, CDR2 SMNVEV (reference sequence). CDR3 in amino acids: CASSLLYLTGSNTGELFF. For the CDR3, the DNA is TGTGCCAGCAGTTTACTTTATTTGACAGGATCGAACACCGGGGAGCTGTTTTTT.

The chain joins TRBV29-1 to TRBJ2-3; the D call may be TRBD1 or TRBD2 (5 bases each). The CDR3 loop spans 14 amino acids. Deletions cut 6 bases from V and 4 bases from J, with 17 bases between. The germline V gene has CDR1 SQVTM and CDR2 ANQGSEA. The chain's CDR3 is CSVTGTPIADTQYF. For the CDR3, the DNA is TGCAGCGTAACCGGGACGCCGATAGCAGATACGCAGTATTTT.

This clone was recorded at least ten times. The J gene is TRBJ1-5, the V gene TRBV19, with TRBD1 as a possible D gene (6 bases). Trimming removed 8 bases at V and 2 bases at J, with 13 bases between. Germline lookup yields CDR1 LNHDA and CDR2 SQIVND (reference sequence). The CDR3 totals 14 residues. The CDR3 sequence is CASRLGGRNQPQHF. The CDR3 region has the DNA TGTGCCAGTCGACTTGGGGGCCGCAATCAGCCCCAGCATTTT.

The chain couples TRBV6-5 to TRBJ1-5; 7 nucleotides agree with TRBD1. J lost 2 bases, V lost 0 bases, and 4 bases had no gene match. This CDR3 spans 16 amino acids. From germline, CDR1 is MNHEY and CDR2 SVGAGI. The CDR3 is CASSYSRGTGNQPQHF. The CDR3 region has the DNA TGTGCCAGCAGTTACTCGAGAGGGACAGGCAATCAGCCCCAGCATTTT.

The CDR3 spells CASSPNGVSFAYNEQFF. The CDR3 DNA reads as TGTGCCAGCAGCCCTAACGGGGTAAGCTTCGCCTACAATGAGCAGTTCTTC. The V and J genes are TRBV7-3 and TRBJ2-1, with D tentatively TRBD2 (5 bases). Deletions cut 5 bases from V and 2 bases from J, with 19 bases between. CDR1 and CDR2 from the germline V gene are SGHTA and FQGTGA. The CDR3 runs to 17 residues.

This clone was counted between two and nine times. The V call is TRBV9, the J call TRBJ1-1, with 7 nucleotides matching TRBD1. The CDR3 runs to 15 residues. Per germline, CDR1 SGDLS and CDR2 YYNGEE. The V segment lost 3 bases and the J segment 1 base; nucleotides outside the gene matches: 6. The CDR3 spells CASSALTGTNTEAFF. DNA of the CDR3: TGTGCCAGCAGCGCCCTGACAGGGACGAACACTGAAGCTTTCTTT.

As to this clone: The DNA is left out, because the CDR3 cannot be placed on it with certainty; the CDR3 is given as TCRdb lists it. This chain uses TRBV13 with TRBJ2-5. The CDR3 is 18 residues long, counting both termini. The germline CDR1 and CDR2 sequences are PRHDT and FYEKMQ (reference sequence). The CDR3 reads CASSFSAPDTFYQETQYF.

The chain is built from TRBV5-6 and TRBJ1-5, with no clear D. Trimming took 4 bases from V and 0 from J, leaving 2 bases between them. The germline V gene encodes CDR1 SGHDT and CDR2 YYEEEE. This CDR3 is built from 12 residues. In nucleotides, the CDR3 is TGTGCCAGCAGCCTTAGCAATCAGCCCCAGCATTTT. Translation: CASSLSNQPQHF.

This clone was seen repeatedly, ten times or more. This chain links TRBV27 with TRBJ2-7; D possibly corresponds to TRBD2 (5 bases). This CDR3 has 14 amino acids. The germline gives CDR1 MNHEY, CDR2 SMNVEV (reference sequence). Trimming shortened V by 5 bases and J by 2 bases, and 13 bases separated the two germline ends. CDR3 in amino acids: CASSDTAGAYEQYF. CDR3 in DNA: TGTGCCAGCAGTGATACAGCCGGGGCCTACGAGCAGTACTTC.

The CDR3 DNA is TGTGCCAGTAGTCCCCGAGAGGGCGTGAGCAATCAGCCCCAGCATTTT. This translates into CASSPREGVSNQPQHF. This sequence joins TRBV19 and TRBJ1-5; no firm D call. Per germline, CDR1 LNHDA and CDR2 SQIVND (reference sequence). The CDR3 is 16 amino acids. With 5 bases removed from V and 1 base from J, the gap between germline ends came to 15 bases.

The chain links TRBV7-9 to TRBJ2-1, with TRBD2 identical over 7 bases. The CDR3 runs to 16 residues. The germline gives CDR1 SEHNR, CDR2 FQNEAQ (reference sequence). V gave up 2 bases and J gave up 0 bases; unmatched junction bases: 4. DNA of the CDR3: TGTGCCAGCAGCTTATACGGGGGGAGCTCCTACAATGAGCAGTTCTTC. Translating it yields CASSLYGGSSYNEQFF. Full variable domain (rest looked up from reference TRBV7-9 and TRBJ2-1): DTGVSQNPRHKITKRGQNVTFRCDPISEHNRLYWYRQTLGQGPEFLTYFQNEAQLEKSRLLSDRFSAERPKGSFSTLEIQRTEQGDSAMYLCASSLYGGSSYNEQFFGPGTRLTVL.

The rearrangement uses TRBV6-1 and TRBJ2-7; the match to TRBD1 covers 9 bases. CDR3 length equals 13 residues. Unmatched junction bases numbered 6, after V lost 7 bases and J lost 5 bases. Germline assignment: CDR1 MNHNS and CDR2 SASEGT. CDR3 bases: TGTGCCAGCAACCGGGACAGGGTGAACGAGCAGTACTTC. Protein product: CASNRDRVNEQYF.

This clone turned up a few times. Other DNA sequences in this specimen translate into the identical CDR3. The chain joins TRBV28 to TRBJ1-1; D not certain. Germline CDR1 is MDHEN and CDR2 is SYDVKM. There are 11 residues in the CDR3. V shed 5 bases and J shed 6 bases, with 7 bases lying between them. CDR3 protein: CASSLSPEAFF. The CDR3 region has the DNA TGTGCCAGCAGTCTATCCCCTGAAGCTTTCTTT. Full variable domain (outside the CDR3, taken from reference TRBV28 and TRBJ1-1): DVKVTQSSRYLVKRTGEKVFLECVQDMDHENMFWYRQDPGLGLRLIYFSYDVKMKEKGDIPEGYSVSREKKERFSLILESASTNQTSMYLCASSLSPEAFFGQGTRLTVV.

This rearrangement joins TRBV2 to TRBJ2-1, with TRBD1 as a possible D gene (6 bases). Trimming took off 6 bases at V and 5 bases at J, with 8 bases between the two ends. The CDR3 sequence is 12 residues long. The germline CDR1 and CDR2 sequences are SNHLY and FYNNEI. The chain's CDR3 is CASRQGNNEQFF. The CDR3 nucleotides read TGTGCCAGCAGGCAGGGGAACAATGAGCAGTTCTTC.

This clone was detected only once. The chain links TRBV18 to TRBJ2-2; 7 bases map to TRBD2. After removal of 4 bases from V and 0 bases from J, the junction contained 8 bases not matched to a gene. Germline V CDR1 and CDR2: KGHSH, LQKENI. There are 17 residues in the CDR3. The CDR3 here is CASSQSGEATNTGELFF. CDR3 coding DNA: TGTGCCAGCTCACAAAGCGGGGAGGCGACGAACACCGGGGAGCTGTTTTTT.

CDR3 in amino acids: CASSYQHSSYEQYF. CDR3 DNA sequence: TGTGCCAGCAGTTATCAGCATTCCTCCTACGAGCAGTACTTC. This rearrangement joins TRBV27 to TRBJ2-7; D is undetermined. Germline lookup yields CDR1 MNHEY and CDR2 SMNVEV (reference sequence). This CDR3 has 14 residues. V was pared by 4 bases and J by 0 bases, with 10 bases between.

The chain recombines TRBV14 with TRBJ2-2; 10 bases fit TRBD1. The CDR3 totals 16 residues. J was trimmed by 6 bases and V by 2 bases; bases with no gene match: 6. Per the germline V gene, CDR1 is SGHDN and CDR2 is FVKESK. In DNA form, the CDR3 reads TGTGCCAGCAGCCAATTCGGGACAGGGGATCCCGGGGAGCTGTTTTTT. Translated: CASSQFGTGDPGELFF.

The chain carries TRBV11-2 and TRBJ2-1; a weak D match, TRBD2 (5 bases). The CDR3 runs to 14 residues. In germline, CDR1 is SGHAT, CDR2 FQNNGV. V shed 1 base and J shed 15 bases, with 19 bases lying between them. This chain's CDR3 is CASSLVIGREGMFF. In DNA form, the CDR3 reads TGTGCCAGCAGCTTAGTAATCGGCAGAGAGGGAATGTTCTTC. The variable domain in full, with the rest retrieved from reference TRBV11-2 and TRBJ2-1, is EAGVAQSPRYKIIEKRQSVAFWCNPISGHATLYWYQQILGQGPKLLIQFQNNGVVDDSQLPKDRFSAERLKGVDSTLKIQPAKLEDSAVYLCASSLVIGREGMFFGPGTRLTVL.

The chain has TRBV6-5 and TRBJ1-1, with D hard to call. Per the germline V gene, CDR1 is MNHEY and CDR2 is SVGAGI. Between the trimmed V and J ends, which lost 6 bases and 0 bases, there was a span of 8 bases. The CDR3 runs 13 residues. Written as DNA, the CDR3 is TGTGCCAGCAGATATACACTGAACACTGAAGCTTTCTTT. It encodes CASRYTLNTEAFF.

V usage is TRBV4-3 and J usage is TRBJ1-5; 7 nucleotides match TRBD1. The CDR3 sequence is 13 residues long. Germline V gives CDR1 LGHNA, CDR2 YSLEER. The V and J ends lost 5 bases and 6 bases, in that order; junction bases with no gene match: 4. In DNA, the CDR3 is TGCGCCAGCAGCTGGGACAGTAGTCAGCCCCAGCATTTT. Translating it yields CASSWDSSQPQHF.